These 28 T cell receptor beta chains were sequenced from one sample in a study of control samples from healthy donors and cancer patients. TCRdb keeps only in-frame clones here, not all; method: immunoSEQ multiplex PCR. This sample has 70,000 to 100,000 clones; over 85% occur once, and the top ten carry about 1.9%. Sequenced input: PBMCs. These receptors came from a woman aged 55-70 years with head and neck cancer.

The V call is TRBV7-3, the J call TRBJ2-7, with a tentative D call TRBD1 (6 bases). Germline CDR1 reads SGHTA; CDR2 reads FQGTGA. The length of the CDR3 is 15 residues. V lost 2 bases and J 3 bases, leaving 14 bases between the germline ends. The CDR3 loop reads CASSLGAGDFYEQYF. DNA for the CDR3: TGTGCCAGCAGCTTAGGGGCAGGGGATTTCTACGAGCAGTACTTC. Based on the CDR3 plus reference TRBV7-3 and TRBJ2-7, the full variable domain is GAGVSQTPSNKVTEKGKYVELRCDPISGHTALYWYRQSLGQGPEFLIYFQGTGAADDSGLPNDRFFAVRPEGSVSTLKIQRTERGDSAVYLCASSLGAGDFYEQYFGPGTRLTVT.

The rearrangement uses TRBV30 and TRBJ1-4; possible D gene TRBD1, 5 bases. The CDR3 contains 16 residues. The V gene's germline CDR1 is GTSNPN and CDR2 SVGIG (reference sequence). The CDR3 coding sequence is TGTGCTACTCCTTTGGGACTCCAAGTAAATAATGAAAAACTGTTTTTT. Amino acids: CATPLGLQVNNEKLFF.

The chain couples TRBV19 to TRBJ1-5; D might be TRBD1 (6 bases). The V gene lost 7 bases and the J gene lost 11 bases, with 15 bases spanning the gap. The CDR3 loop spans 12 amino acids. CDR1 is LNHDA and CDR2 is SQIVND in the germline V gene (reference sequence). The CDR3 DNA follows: TGTGCCAGTATGGAGGGGGGGCTGTCCCAGCATTTT. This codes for CASMEGGLSQHF.

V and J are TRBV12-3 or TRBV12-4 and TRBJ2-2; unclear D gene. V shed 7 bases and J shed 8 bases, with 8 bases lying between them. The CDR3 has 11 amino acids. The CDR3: CASTYSGELFF. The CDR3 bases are TGTGCCAGCACCTATTCGGGGGAGCTGTTTTTT.

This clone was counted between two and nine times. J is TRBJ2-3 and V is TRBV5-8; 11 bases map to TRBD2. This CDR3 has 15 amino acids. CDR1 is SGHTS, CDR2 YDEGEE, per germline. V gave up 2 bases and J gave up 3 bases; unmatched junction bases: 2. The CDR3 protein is CASSFGTSGTDTQYF. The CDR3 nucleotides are TGTGCCAGCAGCTTCGGGACTAGCGGTACAGATACGCAGTATTTT.

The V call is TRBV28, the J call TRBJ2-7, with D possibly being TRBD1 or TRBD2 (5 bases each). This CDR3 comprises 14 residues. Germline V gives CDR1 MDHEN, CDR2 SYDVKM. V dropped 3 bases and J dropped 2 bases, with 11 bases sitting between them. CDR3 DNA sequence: TGTGCCAGCAGTTTCGCCAGGGAGACCTACGAGCAGTACTTC. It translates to CASSFARETYEQYF.

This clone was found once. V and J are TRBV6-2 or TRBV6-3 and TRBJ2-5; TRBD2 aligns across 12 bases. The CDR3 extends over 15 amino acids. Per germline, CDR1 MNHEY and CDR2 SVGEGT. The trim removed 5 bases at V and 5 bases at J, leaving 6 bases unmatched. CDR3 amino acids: CASSLTSGSTETQYF. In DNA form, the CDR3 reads TGTGCCAGCAGTCTGACTAGCGGGAGTACTGAGACCCAGTACTTC.

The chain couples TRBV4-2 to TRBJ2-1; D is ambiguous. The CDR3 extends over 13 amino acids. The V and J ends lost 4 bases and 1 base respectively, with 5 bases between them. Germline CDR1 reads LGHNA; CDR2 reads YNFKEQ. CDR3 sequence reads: CASSPISYNEQFF. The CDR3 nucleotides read TGTGCCAGCAGCCCGATTTCCTACAATGAGCAGTTCTTC.

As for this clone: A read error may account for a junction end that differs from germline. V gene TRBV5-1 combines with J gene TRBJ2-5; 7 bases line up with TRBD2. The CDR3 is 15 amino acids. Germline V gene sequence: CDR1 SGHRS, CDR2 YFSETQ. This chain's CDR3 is CASSLVFGEGESQYF. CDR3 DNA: TGCGCCAGCAGCTTGGTGTTCGGGGAGGGAGAGAGCCAGTACTTC. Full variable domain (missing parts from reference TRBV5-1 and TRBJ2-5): KAGVTQTPRYLIKTRGQQVTLSCSPISGHRSVSWYQQTPGQGLQFLFEYFSETQRNKGNFPGRFSGRQFSNSRSEMNVSTLELGDSALYLCASSLVFGEGESQYFGPGTRLLVL.

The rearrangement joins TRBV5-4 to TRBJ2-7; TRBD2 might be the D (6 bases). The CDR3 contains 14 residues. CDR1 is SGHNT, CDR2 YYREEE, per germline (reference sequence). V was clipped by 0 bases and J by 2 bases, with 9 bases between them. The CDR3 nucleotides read TGTGCCAGCAGCTTGGGTCTAGCGCCCTACGAGCAGTACTTC. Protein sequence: CASSLGLAPYEQYF.

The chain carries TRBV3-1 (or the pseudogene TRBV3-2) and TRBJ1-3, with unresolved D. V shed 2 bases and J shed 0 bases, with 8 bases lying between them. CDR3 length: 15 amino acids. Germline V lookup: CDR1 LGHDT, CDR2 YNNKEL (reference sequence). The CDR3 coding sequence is TGTGCCAGCAGCCAAAACCCGGACTCTGGAAACACCATATATTTT. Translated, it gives CASSQNPDSGNTIYF.

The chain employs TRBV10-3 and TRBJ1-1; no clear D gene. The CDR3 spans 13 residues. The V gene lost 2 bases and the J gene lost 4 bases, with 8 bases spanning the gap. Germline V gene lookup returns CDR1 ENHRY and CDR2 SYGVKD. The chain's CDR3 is CAISEGRTTEAFF. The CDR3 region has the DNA TGTGCCATCAGTGAGGGCAGGACCACTGAAGCTTTCTTT.

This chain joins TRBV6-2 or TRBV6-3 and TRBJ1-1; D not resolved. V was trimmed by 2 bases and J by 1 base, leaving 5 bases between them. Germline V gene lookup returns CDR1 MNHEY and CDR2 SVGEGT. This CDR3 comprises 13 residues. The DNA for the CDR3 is TGTGCCAGCAGTTACGTGAAGAACACTGAAGCTTTCTTT. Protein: CASSYVKNTEAFF.

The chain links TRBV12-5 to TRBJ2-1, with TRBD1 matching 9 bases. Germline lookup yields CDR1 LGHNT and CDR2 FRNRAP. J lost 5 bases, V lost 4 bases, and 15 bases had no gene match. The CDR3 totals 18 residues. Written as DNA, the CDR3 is TGTGCTAGTGGTTACAAGCCCCTGGACAGGGGCAACAACAATGAGCAGTTCTTC. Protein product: CASGYKPLDRGNNNEQFF.

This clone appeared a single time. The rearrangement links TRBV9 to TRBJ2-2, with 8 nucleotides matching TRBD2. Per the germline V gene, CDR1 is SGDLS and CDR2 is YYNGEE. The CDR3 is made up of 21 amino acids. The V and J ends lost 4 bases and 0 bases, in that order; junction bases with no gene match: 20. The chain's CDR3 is CASSLLGSKREIPTNTGELFF. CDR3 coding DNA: TGTGCCAGCAGCCTATTGGGGTCAAAGCGGGAGATCCCCACGAACACCGGGGAGCTGTTTTTT. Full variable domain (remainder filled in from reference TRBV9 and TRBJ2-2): DSGVTQTPKHLITATGQRVTLRCSPRSGDLSVYWYQQSLDQGLQFLIQYYNGEERAKGNILERFSAQQFPDLHSELNLSSLELGDSALYFCASSLLGSKREIPTNTGELFFGEGSRLTVL.

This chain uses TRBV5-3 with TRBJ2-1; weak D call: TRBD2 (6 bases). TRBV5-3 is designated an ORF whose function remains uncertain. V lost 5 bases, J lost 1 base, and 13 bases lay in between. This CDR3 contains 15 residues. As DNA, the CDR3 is TGTGCCAGAAGTTCGAGACTAGTATCCTACAATGAGCAGTTCTTC. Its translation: CARSSRLVSYNEQFF.

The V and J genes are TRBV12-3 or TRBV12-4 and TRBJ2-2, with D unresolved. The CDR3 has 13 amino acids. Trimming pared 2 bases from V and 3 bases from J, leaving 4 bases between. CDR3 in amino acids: CASSLRDTGELFF. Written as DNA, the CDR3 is TGTGCCAGCAGTTTAAGAGACACCGGGGAGCTGTTTTTT.

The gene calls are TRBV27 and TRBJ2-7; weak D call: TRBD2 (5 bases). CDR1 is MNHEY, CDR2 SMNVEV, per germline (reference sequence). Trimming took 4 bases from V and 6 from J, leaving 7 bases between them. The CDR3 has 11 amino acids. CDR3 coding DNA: TGTGCCAGCAGTTCGGGAACCGAGCAGTACTTC. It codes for CASSSGTEQYF.

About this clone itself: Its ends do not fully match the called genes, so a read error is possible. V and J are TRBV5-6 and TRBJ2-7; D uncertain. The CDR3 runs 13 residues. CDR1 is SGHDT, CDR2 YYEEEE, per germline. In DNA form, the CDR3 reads TGTGCCAGCAGCTTTGAGGTAGGGCAGGATTTGTCCTTC. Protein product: CASSFEVGQDLSF.

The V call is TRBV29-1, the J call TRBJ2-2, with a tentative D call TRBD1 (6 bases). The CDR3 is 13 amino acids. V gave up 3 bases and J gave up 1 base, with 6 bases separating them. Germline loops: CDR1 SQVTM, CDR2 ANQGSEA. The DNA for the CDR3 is TGCAGCGTTGACAGGGGGAACACCGGGGAGCTGTTTTTT. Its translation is CSVDRGNTGELFF.

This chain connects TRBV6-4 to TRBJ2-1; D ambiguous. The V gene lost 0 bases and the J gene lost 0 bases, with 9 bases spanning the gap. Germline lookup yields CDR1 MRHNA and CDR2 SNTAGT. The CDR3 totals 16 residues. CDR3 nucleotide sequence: TGTGCCAGCAGTGACTCAAAGAAAAGCTCCTACAATGAGCAGTTCTTC. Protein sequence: CASSDSKKSSYNEQFF.

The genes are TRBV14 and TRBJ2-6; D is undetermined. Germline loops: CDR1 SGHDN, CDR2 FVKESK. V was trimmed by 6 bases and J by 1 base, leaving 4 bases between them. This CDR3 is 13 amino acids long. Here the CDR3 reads CASRTSGANVLTF. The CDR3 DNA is TGTGCCAGCAGAACTTCTGGGGCCAACGTCCTGACTTTC.

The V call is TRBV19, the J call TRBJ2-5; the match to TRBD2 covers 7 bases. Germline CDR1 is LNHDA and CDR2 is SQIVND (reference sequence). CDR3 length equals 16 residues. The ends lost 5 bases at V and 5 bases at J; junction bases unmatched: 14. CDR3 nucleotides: TGTGCCAGTAGTCCGCAAAGGGGTGACGGGGGGGAGACCCAGTACTTC. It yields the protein CASSPQRGDGGETQYF.

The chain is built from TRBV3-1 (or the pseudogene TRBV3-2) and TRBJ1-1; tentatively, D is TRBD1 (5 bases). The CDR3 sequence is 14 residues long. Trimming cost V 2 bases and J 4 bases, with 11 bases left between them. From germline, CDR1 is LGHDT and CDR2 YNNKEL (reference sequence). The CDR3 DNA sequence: TGTGCCAGCAGCCAACATCCGGGGGGCACTGAAGCTTTCTTT. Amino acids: CASSQHPGGTEAFF.

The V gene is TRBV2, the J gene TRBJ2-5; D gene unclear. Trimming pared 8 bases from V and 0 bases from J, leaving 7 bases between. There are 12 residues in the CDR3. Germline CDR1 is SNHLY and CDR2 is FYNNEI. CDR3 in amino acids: CASARDQETQYF. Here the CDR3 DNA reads TGTGCCAGCGCCCGGGACCAAGAGACCCAGTACTTC.

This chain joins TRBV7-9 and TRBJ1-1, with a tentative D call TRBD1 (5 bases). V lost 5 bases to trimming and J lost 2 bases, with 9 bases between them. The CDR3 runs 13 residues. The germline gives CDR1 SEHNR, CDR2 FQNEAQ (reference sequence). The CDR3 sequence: CASSTQGNTEAFF. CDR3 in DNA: TGTGCCAGCAGCACTCAGGGAAACACTGAAGCTTTCTTT.

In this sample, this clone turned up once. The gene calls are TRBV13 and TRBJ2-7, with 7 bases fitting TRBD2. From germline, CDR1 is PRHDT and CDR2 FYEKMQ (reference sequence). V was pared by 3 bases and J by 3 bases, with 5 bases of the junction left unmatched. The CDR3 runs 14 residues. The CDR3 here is CASSFTSEIYEQYF. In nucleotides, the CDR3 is TGTGCCAGCAGCTTCACTAGCGAGATCTACGAGCAGTACTTC.

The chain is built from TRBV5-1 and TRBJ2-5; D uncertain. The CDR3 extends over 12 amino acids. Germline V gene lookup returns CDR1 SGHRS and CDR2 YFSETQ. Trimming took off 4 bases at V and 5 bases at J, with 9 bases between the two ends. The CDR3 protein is CASSPPSETQYF. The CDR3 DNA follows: TGCGCCAGCAGCCCCCCTTCCGAGACCCAGTACTTC.